The rows below give T cell receptor beta chains drawn from one sample of a study of cytomegalovirus exposure and HLA in healthy donors. This table comes from immunoSEQ multiplex PCR, and its TCRdb copy is limited to in-frame clones, with some not included. The data contain roughly 120,000 clones, roughly 78% of them singletons. Sequenced: PBMCs. Receptor source: a man aged 25 to 40 in good health and CMV-seronegative. Both conserved end residues are part of each CDR3. Fields, in order: V gene, clone size, J gene, D gene, CDR3 protein, CDR3 DNA. D genes are given only for firm matches. Clone size is not always given. Where it is, it says once, few, many or a class for expanded clones.

>TRBV19|-|TRBJ1-1|-
CASSTLFRGRGVNTEAFF
TGTGCCAGTAGTACCCTGTTCAGGGGACGTGGGGTGAACACTGAAGCTTTCTTT
>TRBV7-9|once|TRBJ2-5|TRBD1
CASSRGQVEVDQETQYF
TGTGCCAGCAGCCGTGGACAGGTGGAGGTGGACCAAGAGACCCAGTACTTC
>TRBV5-6|-|TRBJ2-7|-
CASSSDSYEQYF
TGTGCCAGCAGTAGCGACTCCTACGAGCAGTACTTC
>TRBV6-6|-|TRBJ2-3|TRBD2
CASSYDGRGTDTQYF
TGTGCCAGCAGTTACGACGGGAGGGGCACAGATACGCAGTATTTT
>TRBV7-7|-|TRBJ2-5|TRBD1
CASSFTTGGETQYF
TGTGCCAGCAGCTTTACTACAGGGGGAGAGACCCAGTACTTC
>TRBV5-6|-|TRBJ1-2|-
CASSLDYGYTF
TGTGCCAGCAGCCTAGACTATGGCTACACCTTC
>TRBV10-1|-|TRBJ2-1|-
CASSDPTLLNYNEQFF
TGCGCCAGCAGTGACCCTACTCTACTGAATTACAATGAGCAGTTCTTC
>TRBV27|-|TRBJ2-7|-
CASSLSWESEQYF
TGTGCCAGCAGTTTATCGTGGGAGAGCGAGCAGTACTTC
>TRBV19|-|TRBJ2-4|TRBD2
CASSIDFLSGRISKNIQYF
TGTGCCAGTAGTATAGATTTTTTGAGCGGGAGAATATCCAAAAACATTCAGTACTTC
>TRBV7-8|-|TRBJ2-5|TRBD2
CASSLAGGSTGETQYF
TGTGCCAGCAGCTTAGCCGGCGGGAGTACCGGGGAGACCCAGTACTTC
>TRBV7-8|once|TRBJ2-3|TRBD1
CASSLVGQGVTDTQYF
TGTGCCAGCAGCTTAGTCGGACAGGGGGTGACAGATACGCAGTATTTT
>TRBV5-1|-|TRBJ2-7|TRBD2
CASRSPGTSRNEQYF
TGCGCCAGCAGATCACCCGGGACTAGCAGAAACGAGCAGTACTTC
>TRBV29-1|-|TRBJ2-3|-
CSVVLAIRTGDTQYF
TGCAGCGTTGTTTTAGCCATTCGAACCGGGGATACGCAGTATTTT
>TRBV5-1|-|TRBJ2-1|-
CASSFDRDNEQFF
TGCGCCAGCAGCTTCGACCGGGACAATGAGCAGTTCTTC
>TRBV25-1|-|TRBJ1-2|-
CASSEITGSRYGYTF
TGTGCCAGCAGTGAAATAACGGGTTCCCGCTATGGCTACACCTTC
>TRBV2|-|TRBJ1-2|-
CARAEGTPINYGYTF
TGTGCCAGAGCGGAGGGGACGCCAATAAACTATGGCTACACCTTC
>TRBV4-3|-|TRBJ2-2|-
CASSQEHRHTGELFF
TGCGCCAGCAGCCAAGAACACAGGCACACCGGGGAGCTGTTTTTT
>TRBV7-2|-|TRBJ2-7|TRBD2
CASGTSGSSYEQYF
TGTGCCAGCGGAACTAGCGGGAGTTCCTACGAGCAGTACTTC
>TRBV27|-|TRBJ2-7|-
CASWMKGGGEQYF
TGTGCCAGCTGGATGAAGGGAGGAGGCGAGCAGTACTTC
>TRBV21-1|-|TRBJ1-1|-
CASSKRSRTGSMNTEAFF
TGTGCCAGCAGCAAACGGTCCAGGACAGGCTCTATGAACACTGAAGCTTTCTTT
>TRBV12-5|-|TRBJ1-2|-
CASGLPGIDNGYTF
TGTGCTAGTGGTTTGCCAGGGATCGATAATGGCTACACCTTC
>TRBV9|-|TRBJ2-5|TRBD2
CASSETSGSYQETQYF
TGTGCCAGCAGCGAGACTAGCGGGAGTTACCAAGAGACCCAGTACTTC
>TRBV4-2|few|TRBJ1-1|-
CASSQVEGSEAFF
TGTGCCAGCAGCCAGGTAGAGGGATCTGAAGCTTTCTTT
>TRBV10-3|-|TRBJ2-7|-
CAISPGPTRRSSYEQYF
TGTGCCATCAGTCCAGGCCCAACTAGACGGAGCTCCTACGAGCAGTACTTC
>TRBV7-9|-|TRBJ2-5|-
CASSLERNLQETQYF
TGTGCCAGCAGCTTGGAGCGGAACCTTCAAGAGACCCAGTACTTC
>TRBV6-5|few|TRBJ1-1|TRBD1
CASSFPGQGATEAFF
TGTGCCAGCAGTTTCCCAGGTCAGGGGGCGACTGAAGCTTTCTTT
>TRBV29-1|-|TRBJ2-7|TRBD2
CSTSGHNSYEQYF
TGCAGCACTAGCGGGCATAACTCCTACGAGCAGTACTTC
>TRBV9|-|TRBJ1-1|-
CASSAADMNTEAFF
TGTGCCAGCAGCGCAGCAGACATGAACACTGAAGCTTTCTTT
>TRBV21-1|-|TRBJ2-5|-
CASSKRGRGLRGQETQYF
TGTGCCAGCAGCAAAAGGGGTCGCGGCTTGCGGGGGCAAGAGACCCAGTACTTC
>TRBV28|-|TRBJ2-1|-
CASSLGTPNEQFF
TGTGCCAGCAGTTTGGGCACACCCAATGAGCAGTTCTTC
>TRBV14|-|TRBJ2-7|-
CASSLLLDYEQYF
TGTGCCAGCAGCCTCTTATTGGACTACGAGCAGTACTTC
>TRBV6-5|-|TRBJ2-3|TRBD2
CASSRLTSEGTQYF
TGTGCCAGCAGCCGCCTAACTAGCGAAGGTACGCAGTATTTT
>TRBV7-2|-|TRBJ1-5|-
CASSLQTGPNQPQNF
TGTGCCAGCAGCTTACAAACAGGGCCCAATCAGCCCCAGAATTTT
>TRBV4-3|-|TRBJ1-4|-
CASSQDRNRAEKLFF
TGCGCCAGCAGCCAAGATCGTAACAGGGCTGAAAAACTGTTTTTT
>TRBV9|-|TRBJ2-1|-
CASSGGEGAYNEQFF
TGTGCCAGCAGTGGAGGGGAAGGCGCCTACAATGAGCAGTTCTTC
>TRBV6-5|-|TRBJ2-5|TRBD2
CASSYHPSGGQETQYF
TGTGCCAGCAGTTACCATCCTAGCGGGGGCCAAGAGACCCAGTACTTC
>TRBV6-5|few|TRBJ2-1|-
CASSYAGDEQFF
TGTGCCAGCAGTTACGCGGGCGATGAGCAGTTCTTC
>TRBV6-5|-|TRBJ1-2|-
CASSYEGGYTF
TGTGCCAGCAGTTACGAGGGTGGCTACACCTTC
>TRBV27|-|TRBJ2-1|TRBD2
CASSPSVAGVHEQFF
TGTGCCAGCAGCCCTTCGGTAGCGGGAGTACATGAGCAGTTCTTC
>TRBV30|-|TRBJ1-3|-
CAWMAGRNTIYF
TGTGCCTGGATGGCTGGGCGAAACACCATATATTTT
>TRBV2|-|TRBJ2-3|TRBD2
CAIFSNLLGLAGAEDTQYF
TGTGCCATCTTCTCTAACCTACTGGGACTAGCGGGAGCTGAAGATACGCAGTATTTT
>TRBV6-1|-|TRBJ2-7|TRBD1
CASSEGQGARYEQYF
TGTGCCAGCAGTGAGGGACAGGGGGCGCGGTACGAGCAGTACTTC
>TRBV28|-|TRBJ2-7|-
CASSFGGSRYEQYF
TGTGCCAGCAGTTTCGGCGGCAGCCGATACGAGCAGTACTTC
>TRBV18|-|TRBJ1-2|-
CASSPPQGYGYTF
TGTGCCAGCTCACCACCCCAGGGCTATGGCTACACCTTC
>TRBV5-4|-|TRBJ2-3|-
CASSPGPDTQYF
TGTGCCAGCAGCCCAGGGCCAGATACGCAGTATTTT
>TRBV28|-|TRBJ2-1|-
CASSPGGSQAEQFF
TGTGCCAGCAGTCCAGGGGGGTCGCAGGCTGAGCAGTTCTTC
>TRBV6-1|-|TRBJ1-2|-
CASSEIAVNDTF
TGTGCCAGCAGTGAGATAGCGGTAAACGACACCTTC
>TRBV5-1|-|TRBJ2-7|-
CASSSNYNSYEQYF
TGCGCCAGCAGCTCGAATTACAACAGCTACGAGCAGTACTTC